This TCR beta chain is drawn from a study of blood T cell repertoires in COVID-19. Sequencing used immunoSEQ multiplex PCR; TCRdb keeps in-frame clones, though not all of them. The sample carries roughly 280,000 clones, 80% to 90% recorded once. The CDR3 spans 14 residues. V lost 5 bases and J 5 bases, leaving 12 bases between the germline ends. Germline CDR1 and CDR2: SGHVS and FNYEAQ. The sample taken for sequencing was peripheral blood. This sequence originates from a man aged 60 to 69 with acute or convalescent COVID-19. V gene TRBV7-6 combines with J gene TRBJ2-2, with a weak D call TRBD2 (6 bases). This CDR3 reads CASSNLGGTGELFF. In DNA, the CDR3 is TGTGCCAGCAGCAACCTCGGGGGTACCGGGGAGCTGTTTTTT.